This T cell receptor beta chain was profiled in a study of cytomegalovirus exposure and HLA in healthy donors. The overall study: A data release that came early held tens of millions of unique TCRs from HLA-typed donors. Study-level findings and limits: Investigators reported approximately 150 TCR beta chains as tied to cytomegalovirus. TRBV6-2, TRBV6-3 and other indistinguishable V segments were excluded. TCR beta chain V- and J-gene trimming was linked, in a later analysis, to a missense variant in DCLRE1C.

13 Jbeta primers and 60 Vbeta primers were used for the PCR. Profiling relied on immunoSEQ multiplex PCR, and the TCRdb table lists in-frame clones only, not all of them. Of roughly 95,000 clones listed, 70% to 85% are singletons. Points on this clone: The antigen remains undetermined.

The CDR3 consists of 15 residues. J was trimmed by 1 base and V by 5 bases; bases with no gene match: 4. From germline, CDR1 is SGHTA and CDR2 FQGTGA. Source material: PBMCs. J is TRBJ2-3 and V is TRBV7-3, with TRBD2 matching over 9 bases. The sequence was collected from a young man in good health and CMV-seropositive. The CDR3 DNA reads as TGTGCCAGCAGCCCCGTAGCGGGGGGCACAGATACGCAGTATTTT. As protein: CASSPVAGGTDTQYF.